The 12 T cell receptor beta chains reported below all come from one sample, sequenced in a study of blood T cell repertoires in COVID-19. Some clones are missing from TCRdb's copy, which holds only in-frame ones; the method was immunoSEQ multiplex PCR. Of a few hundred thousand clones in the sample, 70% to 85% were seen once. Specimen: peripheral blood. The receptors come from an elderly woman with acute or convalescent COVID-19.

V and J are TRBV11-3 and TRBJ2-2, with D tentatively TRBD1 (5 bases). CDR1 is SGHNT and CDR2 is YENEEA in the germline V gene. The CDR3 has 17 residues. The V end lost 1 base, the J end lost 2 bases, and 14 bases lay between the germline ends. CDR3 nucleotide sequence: TGTGCCAGCAGCTTAGGAGGTTATGGACAAAACACCGGGGAGCTGTTTTTT. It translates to CASSLGGYGQNTGELFF.

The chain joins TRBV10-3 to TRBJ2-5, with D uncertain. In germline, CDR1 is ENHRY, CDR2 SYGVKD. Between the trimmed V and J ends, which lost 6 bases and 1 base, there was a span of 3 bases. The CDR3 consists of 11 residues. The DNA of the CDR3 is TGTGCCATCAGCTCCCAAGAGACCCAGTACTTC. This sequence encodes CAISSQETQYF.

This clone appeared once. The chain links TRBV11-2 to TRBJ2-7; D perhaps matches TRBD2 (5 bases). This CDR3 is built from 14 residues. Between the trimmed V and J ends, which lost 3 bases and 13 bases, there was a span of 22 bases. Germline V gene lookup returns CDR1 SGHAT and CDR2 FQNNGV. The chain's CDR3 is CASSFDGPRRTHYF. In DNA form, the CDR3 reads TGTGCCAGCAGCTTTGATGGCCCTCGACGGACTCATTACTTC. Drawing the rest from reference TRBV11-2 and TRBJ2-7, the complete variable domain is EAGVAQSPRYKIIEKRQSVAFWCNPISGHATLYWYQQILGQGPKLLIQFQNNGVVDDSQLPKDRFSAERLKGVDSTLKIQPAKLEDSAVYLCASSFDGPRRTHYFGPGTRLTVT.

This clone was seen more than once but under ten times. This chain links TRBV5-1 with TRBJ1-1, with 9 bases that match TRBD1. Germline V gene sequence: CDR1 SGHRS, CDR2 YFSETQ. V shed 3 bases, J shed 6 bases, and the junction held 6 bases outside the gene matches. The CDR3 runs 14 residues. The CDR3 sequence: CASSSTGGLSEAFF. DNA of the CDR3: TGCGCCAGCAGCTCCACAGGGGGCTTGTCTGAAGCTTTCTTT.

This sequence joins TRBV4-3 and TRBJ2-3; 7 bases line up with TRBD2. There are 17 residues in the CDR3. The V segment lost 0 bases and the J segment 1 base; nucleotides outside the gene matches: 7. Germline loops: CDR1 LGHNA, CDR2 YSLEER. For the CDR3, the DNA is TGCGCCAGCAGCCAAGATCTCTTGGGGGGGGGCACAGATACGCAGTATTTT. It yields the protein CASSQDLLGGGTDTQYF.

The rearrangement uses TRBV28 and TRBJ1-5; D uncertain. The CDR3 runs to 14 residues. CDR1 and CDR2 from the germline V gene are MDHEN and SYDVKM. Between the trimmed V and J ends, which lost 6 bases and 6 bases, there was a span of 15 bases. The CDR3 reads CASRVGSGVQPQHF. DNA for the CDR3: TGTGCCAGCAGAGTGGGGAGCGGAGTTCAGCCCCAGCATTTT.

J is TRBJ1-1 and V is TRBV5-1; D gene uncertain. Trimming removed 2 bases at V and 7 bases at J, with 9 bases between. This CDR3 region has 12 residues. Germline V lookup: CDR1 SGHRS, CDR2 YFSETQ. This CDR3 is CASSFLGGEAFF. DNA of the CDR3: TGCGCCAGCAGCTTTTTAGGCGGTGAAGCTTTCTTT.

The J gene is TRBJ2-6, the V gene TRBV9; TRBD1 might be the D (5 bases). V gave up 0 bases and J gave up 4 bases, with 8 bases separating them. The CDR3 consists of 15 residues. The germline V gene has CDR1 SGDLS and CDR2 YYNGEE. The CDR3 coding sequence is TGTGCCAGCAGCGTAGTTGGGGCGGGGGCCAACGTCCTGACTTTC. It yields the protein CASSVVGAGANVLTF.

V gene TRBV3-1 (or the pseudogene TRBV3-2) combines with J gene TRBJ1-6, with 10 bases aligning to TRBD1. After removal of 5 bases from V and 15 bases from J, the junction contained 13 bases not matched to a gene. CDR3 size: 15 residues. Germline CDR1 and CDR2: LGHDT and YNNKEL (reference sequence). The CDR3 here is CASSGRTGGRADLHF. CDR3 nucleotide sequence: TGTGCCAGCAGCGGACGGACAGGGGGAAGGGCAGACCTCCACTTT.

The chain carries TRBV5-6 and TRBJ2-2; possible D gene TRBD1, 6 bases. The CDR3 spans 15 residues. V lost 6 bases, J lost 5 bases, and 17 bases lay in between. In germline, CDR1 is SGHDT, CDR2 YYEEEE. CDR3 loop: CASTRQERWTGELFF. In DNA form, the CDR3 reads TGTGCCAGCACCAGACAGGAGCGGTGGACCGGGGAGCTGTTTTTT.

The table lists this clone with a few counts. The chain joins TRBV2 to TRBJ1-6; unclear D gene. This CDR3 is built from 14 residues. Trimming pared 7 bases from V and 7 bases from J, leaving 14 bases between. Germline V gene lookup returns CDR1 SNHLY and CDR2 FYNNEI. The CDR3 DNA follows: TGTGCCAGCACCCCCGAAGTAGCAAATTCACCCCTCCACTTT. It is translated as CASTPEVANSPLHF.

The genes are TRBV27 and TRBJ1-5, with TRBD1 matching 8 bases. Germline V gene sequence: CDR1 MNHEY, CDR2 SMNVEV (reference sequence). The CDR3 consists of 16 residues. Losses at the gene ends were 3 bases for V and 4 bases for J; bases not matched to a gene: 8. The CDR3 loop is CASSFLQGGINQPQHF. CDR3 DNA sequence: TGTGCCAGCAGTTTCTTACAGGGGGGTATTAATCAGCCCCAGCATTTT.